This T cell receptor (beta chain) was sequenced during a study of blood T cell repertoires in COVID-19. Study-wide background: Whether acute or convalescent, the COVID-19 samples came from the United States, Italy and Spain. Sample material is recorded as cDNA or gDNA derived from T cells, B-cell-depleted T cells, or PBMCs.

As originally analysed: Amplification of reference gene primers was used by the study to estimate nucleated cell counts. Libraries were prepared by immunoSEQ multiplex PCR; TCRdb keeps only in-frame clonotypes and omits some of them. Clonal size and the V and J genes are those of that table, whereas D and trimming came from the DNA. Of around 160,000 clones detected, about 85% appear once; the ten largest clones hold 2.5% to 3%. The germline gives CDR1 MNHEY, CDR2 SMNVEV (reference sequence). The CDR3 is made up of 15 amino acids. Trimming stripped 6 bases from V and 1 base from J, with 15 bases between.

The clonotype comes from a woman between 35 and 50 years old with active or convalescent COVID-19. Source material: peripheral blood. The chain uses TRBV27 and TRBJ2-5; a possible D gene is TRBD1 (5 bases). The CDR3 region has the DNA TGTGCCAGCAGGAGCAGGGTAGGGGCCCAAGAGACCCAGTACTTC. Translating it yields CASRSRVGAQETQYF.